This T cell receptor (beta chain) was documented in a study of graft-versus-host responses after intestinal transplantation. Across the whole study: Induction with anti-thymocyte globulin, then tacrolimus and steroids for approximately three years, was given to all recipients.

Sequencing used immunoSEQ multiplex PCR; TCRdb keeps in-frame clones, though not all of them. The sample contains about 120,000 clones, about nine tenths of which appear only once. There are 17 residues in the CDR3. Trimming took 2 bases from V and 3 from J; bases not matched to a gene: 11. Germline loops: CDR1 LNHNV, CDR2 YYDKDF (reference sequence). Notes on the study in general: Levels of circulating GvH clones at their peak were associated with early post-transplant HvG declines.

Points on this clone: Its matching antigen is unknown.

The material sequenced was unstimulated CD4+ T cells sorted from spleen or lymph node cells, taken before intestinal transplant. This chain connects TRBV15 to TRBJ2-7; 9 nucleotides agree with TRBD2. This clonotype was sampled from a human donor who received an intestinal transplant. CDR3 sequence: CATSRLLSGRLIYEQYF. As DNA, the CDR3 is TGTGCCACCAGCAGATTACTGAGCGGGAGGCTTATCTACGAGCAGTACTTC.